This is a list of T cell receptor beta chains from one sample in a study of T cells in Graves' hyperthyroidism and ophthalmopathy. TCRdb recomputed calls from the multiplex PCR reads with MiXCR, one row per CDR3 protein. The sample consists of about 400,000 distinct CDR3 sequences, 14% to 15% of them appearing once. Sequences were obtained from blood. The receptors here all came from a man aged 18 to 35 with Graves' ophthalmopathy. Each CDR3 is given with its conserved first and last residue. Each record gives: D gene, V gene, CDR3 protein. A D gene is named only where the DNA matches it firmly.

. TRBV6-1 CASSGDRAGFYGYTF
. TRBV4-1 CASSQDALVPPADTQYF
TRBD1 TRBV4-1 CASSQDGQGQGTYEQYF
. TRBV7-3 CASSFSGAGANVLTF
. TRBV18 CASPPGTQEREQYF
. TRBV5-6 CASSLELLSYNEQFF
. TRBV20-1 CSARTVGGKNEQFF
. TRBV6-5 CASSYSSGRGSTDTQYF
TRBD2 TRBV20-1 CSAPTSGGASDEQFF
. TRBV3-1 CASSQGASLSYEQYF
TRBD2 TRBV5-1 CASSRGLAGAGELFF
. TRBV13 CASSGTITGGEQFF
TRBD2 TRBV28 CASSVSGGAETQYF
. TRBV19 CASGDVNTEAFF
. TRBV27 CASSPSGYSYEQYF
. TRBV20-1 CSARTGYNSPLHF
. TRBV27 CASSLLQPRGEQYF
. TRBV6-1 CASSEGQGTLNYGYTF
TRBD2 TRBV30 CAWSSGTSAPSSYNEQFF
. TRBV7-3 CASSLQSQGSSGYTF
TRBD1 TRBV7-2 CASSLTRQGNGNTIYF
. TRBV6-5 CASSYSREYEQYF
. TRBV18 CASSPGESPGEQFF
. TRBV19 CASSRGQSTEAFF
TRBD2 TRBV6-1 CASSENWTSGGRTDTQYF
TRBD1 TRBV10-2 CTSRDTGGPYEQYF
. TRBV5-1 CASSGLGEGQTEAFF
. TRBV19 CASTRSAGFGYGYTF
. TRBV28 CALATSHNEQFF
TRBD1 TRBV27 CASSLSTTGEYFF
TRBD2 TRBV5-1 CASSWTLAGGEQFF
TRBD1 TRBV4-1 CASSQAGQLNYGYTF
. TRBV11-2 CASNSLGSTGELFF
TRBD2 TRBV7-9 CASSVIRTSGTSYEQYF
. TRBV27 CATGIAKNIQYF
TRBD1 TRBV28 CASSRGTGPLTEAFF
TRBD1 TRBV7-9 CASSLWTGTGYTF
TRBD1 TRBV10-2 CASADRANQPQHF
. TRBV11-2 CASSLNGGTYNEQFF
. TRBV7-3 CASSVHGGGNYEQYF
. TRBV19 CAITGIHGYTF
. TRBV6-5 CASSYPSIAGTDTQYF